This T cell receptor beta chain is from a study of T cell responses to AZD1222 COVID-19 vaccine. Findings and caveats of the study: Among vaccine-associated CD4 TCRs, coverage spanned spike, with dominance at 160-218 and 743-854. Repertoires in all cases were sampled only once the peak T cell response had passed. Reports say nearly half of spike-specific TCRs go after unmutated variant regions.

V lost 5 bases and J 3 bases, leaving 11 bases between the germline ends. The germline CDR1 and CDR2 sequences are LNHDA and SQIVND (reference sequence). CDR3 length equals 14 residues. On this clone: Its antigen remains unidentified.

Repertoires were generated with immunoSEQ multiplex PCR, while TCRdb's copy carries only in-frame clones and drops some. The sample holds around 120,000 clones; 88% are singletons and the top ten take around a sixth. The TCR sequence derives from an adult in good health. Sequencing was performed on peripheral blood, taken on day 0 of MenACWY control vaccination. The chain joins TRBV19 to TRBJ1-5, with no clear D. In DNA form, the CDR3 reads TGTGCCAGTAGTGTCTGGGATTACAATCAGCCCCAGCATTTT. Protein sequence: CASSVWDYNQPQHF.